This entry describes one T cell receptor (beta chain). This sample was included in a study of preoperative IRX-2 immunotherapy in early breast cancer. Germline values: CDR1 LNHDA, CDR2 SQIVND (reference sequence). CDR3 size: 14 residues. Deletions cut 0 bases from V and 1 base from J, with 6 bases between. As to treatment: preoperative locoregional IRX-2 cytokine immunotherapy. This phase Ib study tested locoregional IRX-2 cytokine immunotherapy given before surgery. The protocol was immunoSEQ multiplex PCR, while the TCRdb copy is restricted to in-frame clones and leaves out a portion. The sample lists 40,000 to 50,000 clones, roughly 80% occurring once.

V is TRBV19 and J is TRBJ1-1; D is uncertain. Sequenced material: tumor tissue, taken after IRX-2 immunotherapy. The TCR comes from a human donor with breast cancer. CDR3 region: CASSIDSGNTEAFF. As DNA, the CDR3 is TGTGCCAGTAGTATAGATTCCGGGAACACTGAAGCTTTCTTT.